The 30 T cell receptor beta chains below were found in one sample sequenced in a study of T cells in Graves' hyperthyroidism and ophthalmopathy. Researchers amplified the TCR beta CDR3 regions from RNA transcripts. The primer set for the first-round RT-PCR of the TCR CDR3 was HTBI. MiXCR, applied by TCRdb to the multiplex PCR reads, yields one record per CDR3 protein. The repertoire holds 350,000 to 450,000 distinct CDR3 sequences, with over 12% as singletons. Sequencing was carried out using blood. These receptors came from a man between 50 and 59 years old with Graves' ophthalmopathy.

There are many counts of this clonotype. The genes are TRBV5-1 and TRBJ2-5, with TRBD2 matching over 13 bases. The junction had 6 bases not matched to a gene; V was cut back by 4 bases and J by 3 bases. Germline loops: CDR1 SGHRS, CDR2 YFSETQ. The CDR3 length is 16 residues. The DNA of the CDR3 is TGCGCCAGCAGCCCTTCAGGACTAGCGGGAGAAGAGACCCAGTACTTC. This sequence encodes CASSPSGLAGEETQYF.

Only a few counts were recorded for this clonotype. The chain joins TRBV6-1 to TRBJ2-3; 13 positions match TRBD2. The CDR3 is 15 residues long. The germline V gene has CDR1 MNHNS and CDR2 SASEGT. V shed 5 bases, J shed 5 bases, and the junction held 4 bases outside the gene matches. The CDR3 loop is CASSQTSGRLDTQYF. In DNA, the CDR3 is TGTGCCAGCAGTCAGACTAGCGGGAGGTTAGATACGCAGTATTTT.

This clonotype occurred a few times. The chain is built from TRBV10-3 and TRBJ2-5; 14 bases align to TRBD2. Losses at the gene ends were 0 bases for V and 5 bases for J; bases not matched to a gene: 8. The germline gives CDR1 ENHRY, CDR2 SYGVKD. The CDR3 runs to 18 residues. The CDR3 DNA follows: TGTGCCATCAGTGAGTCCGACGGGACTAGCGGGAGTAGGGAGACCCAGTACTTC. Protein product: CAISESDGTSGSRETQYF.

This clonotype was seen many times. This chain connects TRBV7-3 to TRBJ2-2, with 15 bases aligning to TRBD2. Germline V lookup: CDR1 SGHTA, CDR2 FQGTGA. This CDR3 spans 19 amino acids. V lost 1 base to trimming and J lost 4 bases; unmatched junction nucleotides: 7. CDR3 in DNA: TGTGCCAGCAGCTTAATCGGACTAGCGGGAGGGTCTGTCACCGGGGAGCTGTTTTTT. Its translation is CASSLIGLAGGSVTGELFF.

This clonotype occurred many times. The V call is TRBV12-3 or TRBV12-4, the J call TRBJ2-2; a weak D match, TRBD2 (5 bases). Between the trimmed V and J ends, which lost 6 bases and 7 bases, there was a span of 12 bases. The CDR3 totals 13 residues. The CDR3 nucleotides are TGTGCCAGCAGATCGGGGTTTGTCGGGGAGCTGTTTTTT. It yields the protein CASRSGFVGELFF.

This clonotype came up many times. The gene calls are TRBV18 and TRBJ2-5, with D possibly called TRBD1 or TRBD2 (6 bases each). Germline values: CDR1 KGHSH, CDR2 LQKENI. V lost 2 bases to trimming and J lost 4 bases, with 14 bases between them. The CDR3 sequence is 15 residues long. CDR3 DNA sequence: TGTGCCAGCTCACCAGTCAGGGGAGGACCAGAGACCCAGTACTTC. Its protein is CASSPVRGGPETQYF.

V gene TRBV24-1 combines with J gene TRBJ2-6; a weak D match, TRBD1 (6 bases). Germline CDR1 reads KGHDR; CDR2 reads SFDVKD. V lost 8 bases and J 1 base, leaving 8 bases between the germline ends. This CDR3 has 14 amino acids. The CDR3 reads CATMGQSGANVLTF. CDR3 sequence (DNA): TGTGCCACCATGGGACAATCTGGGGCCAACGTCCTGACTTTC.

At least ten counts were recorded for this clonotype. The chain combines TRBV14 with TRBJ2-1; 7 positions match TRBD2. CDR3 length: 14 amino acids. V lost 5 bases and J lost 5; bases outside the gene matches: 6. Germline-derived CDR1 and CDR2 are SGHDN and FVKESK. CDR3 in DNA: TGTGCCAGCAGCAAACCCGGGACTAACAATGAGCAGTTCTTC. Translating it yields CASSKPGTNNEQFF.

CDR3 bases: TGTGCCACCAGTGGAAGTAGCGGGAGTCAAGGGACCGGGGAGCTGTTTTTT. It is translated as CATSGSSGSQGTGELFF. The chain joins TRBV24-1 to TRBJ2-2, with 9 bases matching TRBD2. V was pared by 5 bases and J by 5 bases, with 11 bases of the junction left unmatched. In germline, CDR1 is KGHDR, CDR2 SFDVKD. The length of the CDR3 is 17 residues.

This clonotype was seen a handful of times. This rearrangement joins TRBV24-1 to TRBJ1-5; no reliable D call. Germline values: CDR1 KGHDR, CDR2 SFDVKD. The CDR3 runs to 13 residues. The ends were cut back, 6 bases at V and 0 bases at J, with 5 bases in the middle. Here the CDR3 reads CATSKDSNQPQHF. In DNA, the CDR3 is TGTGCCACCAGTAAGGATAGCAATCAGCCCCAGCATTTT.

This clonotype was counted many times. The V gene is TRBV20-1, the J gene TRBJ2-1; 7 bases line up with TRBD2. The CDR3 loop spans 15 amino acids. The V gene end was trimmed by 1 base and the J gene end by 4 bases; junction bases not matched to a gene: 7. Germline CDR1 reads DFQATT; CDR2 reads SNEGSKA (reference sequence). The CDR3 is CSARGRGDPYNEQFF. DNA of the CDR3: TGCAGTGCTAGAGGCCGGGGGGACCCATACAATGAGCAGTTCTTC.

CDR3 nucleotides: TGTGCCAGCAGTTTACGCTCGCAGGGGGTCTCCGAGCAGTACTTC. Amino acids: CASSLRSQGVSEQYF. The V call is TRBV27, the J call TRBJ2-7; 7 bases agree with TRBD1. This CDR3 has 15 residues. CDR1 and CDR2 (germline): MNHEY, SMNVEV (reference sequence). Unmatched junction bases numbered 10, after V lost 2 bases and J lost 6 bases.

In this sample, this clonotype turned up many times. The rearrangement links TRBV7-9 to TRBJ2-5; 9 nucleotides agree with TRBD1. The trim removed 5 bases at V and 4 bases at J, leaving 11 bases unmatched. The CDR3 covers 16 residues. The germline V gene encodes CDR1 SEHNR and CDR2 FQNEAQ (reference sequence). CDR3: CASSRNPGQGGETQYF. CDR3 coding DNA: TGTGCCAGCAGCCGCAACCCGGGACAGGGAGGAGAGACCCAGTACTTC. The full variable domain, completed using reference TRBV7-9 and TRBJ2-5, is DTGVSQNPRHKITKRGQNVTFRCDPISEHNRLYWYRQTLGQGPEFLTYFQNEAQLEKSRLLSDRFSAERPKGSFSTLEIQRTEQGDSAMYLCASSRNPGQGGETQYFGPGTRLLVL.

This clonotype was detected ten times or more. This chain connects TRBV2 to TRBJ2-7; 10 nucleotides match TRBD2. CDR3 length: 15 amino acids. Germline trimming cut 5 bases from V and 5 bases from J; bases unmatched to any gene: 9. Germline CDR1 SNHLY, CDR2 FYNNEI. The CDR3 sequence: CASSFPGLARDEQYF. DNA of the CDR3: TGTGCCAGCAGTTTCCCGGGACTAGCGAGAGACGAGCAGTACTTC.

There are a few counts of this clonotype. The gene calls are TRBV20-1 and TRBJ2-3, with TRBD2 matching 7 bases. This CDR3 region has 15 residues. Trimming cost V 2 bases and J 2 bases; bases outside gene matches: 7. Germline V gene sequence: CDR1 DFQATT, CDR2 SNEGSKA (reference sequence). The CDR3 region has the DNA TGCAGTGCTAGAAGCGGGACCTCATCCACAGATACGCAGTATTTT. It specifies CSARSGTSSTDTQYF.

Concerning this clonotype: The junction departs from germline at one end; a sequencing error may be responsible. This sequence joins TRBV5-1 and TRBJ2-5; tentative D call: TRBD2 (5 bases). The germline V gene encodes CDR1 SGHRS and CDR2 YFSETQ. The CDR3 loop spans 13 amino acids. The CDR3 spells CASRLGARETQYF. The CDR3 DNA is TGCGCCAGCAGATTGGGAGCCAGAGAGACCCAGTACTTC.

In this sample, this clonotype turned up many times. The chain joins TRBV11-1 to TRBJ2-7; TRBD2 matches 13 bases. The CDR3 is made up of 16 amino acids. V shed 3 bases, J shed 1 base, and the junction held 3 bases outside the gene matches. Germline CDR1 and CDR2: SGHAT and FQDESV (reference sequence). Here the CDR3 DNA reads TGTGCCAGCAGCTTTCAGGGACTAGCGGGATCCTACGAGCAGTACTTC. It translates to CASSFQGLAGSYEQYF.

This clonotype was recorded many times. The CDR3 coding sequence is TGCAGCGTAGCCGGGACTAGCGGGAGCGGCTACGAGCAGTACTTC. As protein: CSVAGTSGSGYEQYF. The chain combines TRBV29-1 with TRBJ2-7; 14 bases are shared with TRBD2. Germline V gives CDR1 SQVTM, CDR2 ANQGSEA. CDR3 length equals 15 residues. V lost 6 bases and J lost 3; bases outside the gene matches: 7.

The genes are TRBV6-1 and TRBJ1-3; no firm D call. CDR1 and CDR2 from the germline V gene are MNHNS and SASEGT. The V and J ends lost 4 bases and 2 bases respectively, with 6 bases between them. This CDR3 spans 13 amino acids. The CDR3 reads CASSVRTGNTIYF. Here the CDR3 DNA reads TGTGCCAGCAGTGTTCGGACTGGAAACACCATATATTTT.

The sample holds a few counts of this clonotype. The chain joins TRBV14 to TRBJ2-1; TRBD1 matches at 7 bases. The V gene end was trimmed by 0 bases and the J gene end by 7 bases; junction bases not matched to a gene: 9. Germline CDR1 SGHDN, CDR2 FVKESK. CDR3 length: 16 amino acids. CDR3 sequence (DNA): TGTGCCAGCAGCCAAGATCAACAGGGGTGGCTAAATGAGCAGTTCTTC. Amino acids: CASSQDQQGWLNEQFF.

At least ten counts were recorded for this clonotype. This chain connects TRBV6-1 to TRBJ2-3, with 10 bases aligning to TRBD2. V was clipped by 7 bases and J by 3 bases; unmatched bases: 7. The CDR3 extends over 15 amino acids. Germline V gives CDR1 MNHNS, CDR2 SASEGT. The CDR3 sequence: CASMIGLAVTDTQYF. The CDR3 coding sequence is TGTGCCAGCATGATAGGACTAGCGGTTACAGATACGCAGTATTTT.

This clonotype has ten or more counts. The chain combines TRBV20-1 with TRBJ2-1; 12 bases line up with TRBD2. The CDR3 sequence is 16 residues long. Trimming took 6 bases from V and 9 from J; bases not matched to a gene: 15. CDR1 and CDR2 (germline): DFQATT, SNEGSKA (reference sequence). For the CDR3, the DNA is TGCAGTGCCACCCCGCCGACTAGCGGGAGTAGGAGTGAGCAGTTCTTC. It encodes CSATPPTSGSRSEQFF.

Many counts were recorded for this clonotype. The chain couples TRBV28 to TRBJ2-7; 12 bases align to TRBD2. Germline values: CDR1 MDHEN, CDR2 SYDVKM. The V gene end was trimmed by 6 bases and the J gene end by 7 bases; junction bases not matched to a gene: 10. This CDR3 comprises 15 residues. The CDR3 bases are TGTGCCAGCAGCGAACGACTAGCGGGAGTGGGTGAGCAGTACTTC. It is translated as CASSERLAGVGEQYF.

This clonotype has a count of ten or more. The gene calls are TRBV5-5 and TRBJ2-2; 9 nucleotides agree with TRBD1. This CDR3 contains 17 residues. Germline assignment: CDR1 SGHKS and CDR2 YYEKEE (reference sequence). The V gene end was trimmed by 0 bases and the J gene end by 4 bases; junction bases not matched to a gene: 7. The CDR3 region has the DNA TGTGCCAGCAGCTTGGTGGCAACAGGGGGCCCCACCGGGGAGCTGTTTTTT. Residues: CASSLVATGGPTGELFF.

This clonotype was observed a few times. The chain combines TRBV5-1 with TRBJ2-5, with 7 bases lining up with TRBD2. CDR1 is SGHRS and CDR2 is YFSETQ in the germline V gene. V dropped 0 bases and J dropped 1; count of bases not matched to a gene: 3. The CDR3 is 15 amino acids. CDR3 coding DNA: TGCGCCAGCAGCTTGGGCGGGACTACCCAAGAGACCCAGTACTTC. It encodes CASSLGGTTQETQYF. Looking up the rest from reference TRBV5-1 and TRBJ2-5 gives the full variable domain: KAGVTQTPRYLIKTRGQQVTLSCSPISGHRSVSWYQQTPGQGLQFLFEYFSETQRNKGNFPGRFSGRQFSNSRSEMNVSTLELGDSALYLCASSLGGTTQETQYFGPGTRLLVL.

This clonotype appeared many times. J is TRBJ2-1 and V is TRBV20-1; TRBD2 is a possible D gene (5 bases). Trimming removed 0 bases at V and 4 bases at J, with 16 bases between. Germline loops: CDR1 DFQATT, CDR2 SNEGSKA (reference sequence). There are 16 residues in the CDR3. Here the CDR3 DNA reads TGCAGTGCTAGAGATTTTGTGCTAGCTTCTTACAATGAGCAGTTCTTC. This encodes CSARDFVLASYNEQFF.

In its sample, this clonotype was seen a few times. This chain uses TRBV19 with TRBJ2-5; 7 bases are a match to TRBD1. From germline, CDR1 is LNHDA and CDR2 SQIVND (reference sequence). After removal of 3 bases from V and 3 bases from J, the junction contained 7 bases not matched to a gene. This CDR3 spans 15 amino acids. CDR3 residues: CASSISRGREETQYF. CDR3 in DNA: TGTGCCAGTAGTATCAGCAGGGGGAGAGAAGAGACCCAGTACTTC.

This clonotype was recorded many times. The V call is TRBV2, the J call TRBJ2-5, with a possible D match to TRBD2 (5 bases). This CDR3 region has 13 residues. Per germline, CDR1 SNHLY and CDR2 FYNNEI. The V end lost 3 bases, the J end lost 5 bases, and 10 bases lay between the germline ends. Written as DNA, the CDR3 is TGTGCCAGCAGTGACGAGGGTTTTGAGACCCAGTACTTC. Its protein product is CASSDEGFETQYF.

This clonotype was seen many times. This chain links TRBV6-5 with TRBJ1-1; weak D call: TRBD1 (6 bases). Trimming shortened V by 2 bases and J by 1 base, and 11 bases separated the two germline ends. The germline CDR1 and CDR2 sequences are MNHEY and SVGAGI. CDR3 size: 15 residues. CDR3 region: CASSYGGAQNTEAFF. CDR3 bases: TGTGCCAGCAGTTACGGGGGGGCGCAGAACACTGAAGCTTTCTTT.

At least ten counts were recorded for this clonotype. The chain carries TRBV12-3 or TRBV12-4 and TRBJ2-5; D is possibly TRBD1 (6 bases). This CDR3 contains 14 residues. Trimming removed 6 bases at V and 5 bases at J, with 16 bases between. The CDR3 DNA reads TGTGCCAGCAGCCCGCAGGGGCTGGTTGAGACCCAGTACTTC. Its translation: CASSPQGLVETQYF.